A single sample gave rise to the 12 T cell receptor beta chains below, sequenced in a study of radiotherapy plus CTLA-4 blockade in lung cancer. Assay: immunoSEQ multiplex PCR; the TCRdb copy retains only in-frame clones and omits some. The sample yields approximately 81,000 clones, under 80% seen once. The material sequenced was peripheral blood, taken from a patient treated with radiotherapy plus ipilimumab. The receptor set was obtained from a human donor with non-small cell lung cancer who had a partial response to radiotherapy plus ipilimumab. Some clones in this sample may be carry-over from other donors' samples.

The V call is TRBV21-1, the J call TRBJ1-2; the table's D call of TRBD1 was not tested on the DNA. TRBV21-1 is marked as a pseudogene. The CDR3 contains 14 residues. DNA for the CDR3: TGTGCCTACAACAGGGGCGACAGGGCCTATGGCTACACCTTC. Translating it yields CAYNRGDRAYGYTF.

The table lists this clone with a count of one. This sample includes further DNA sequences coding for the same CDR3. This rearrangement joins TRBV18 to TRBJ1-1; 8 bases agree with TRBD1. The CDR3 covers 14 residues. Per the germline V gene, CDR1 is KGHSH and CDR2 is LQKENI. V shed 1 base, J shed 4 bases, and the junction held 2 bases outside the gene matches. The CDR3 sequence: CASSPQQGVTEAFF. In DNA, the CDR3 is TGTGCCAGCTCACCACAACAGGGGGTCACTGAAGCTTTCTTT.

The rearrangement joins TRBV29-1 to TRBJ2-1, with D possibly TRBD2 on 7 matching bases. The germline V gene encodes CDR1 SQVTM and CDR2 ANQGSEA. The CDR3 is 13 amino acids. Trimming cost V 0 bases and J 9 bases, with 12 bases left between them. Here the CDR3 reads CSVEDTGGSEQFF. DNA of the CDR3: TGCAGCGTTGAAGATACGGGGGGCTCTGAGCAGTTCTTC.

The chain employs TRBV6-5 and TRBJ1-5, with D possibly TRBD1 on 5 matching bases. V dropped 11 bases and J dropped 6 bases, with 20 bases sitting between them. CDR3 length equals 14 residues. Germline V CDR1 and CDR2: MNHEY, SVGAGI. In nucleotides, the CDR3 is TGTGCCTCAGAATTGCGGGGGATGGGTCAGCCCCAGCATTTT. Its translation is CASELRGMGQPQHF.

The chain recombines TRBV28 with TRBJ1-2, with D unclear. This CDR3 contains 19 residues. Trimming left V 0 bases short and J 4 bases short, with 24 bases between. Germline V CDR1 and CDR2: MDHEN, SYDVKM. CDR3 protein: CASSLWFFSPAGTFYGYTF. The DNA for the CDR3 is TGTGCCAGCAGTTTATGGTTTTTTTCCCCAGCAGGTACCTTCTATGGCTACACCTTC.

This clone was observed a few times. The chain employs TRBV7-3 and TRBJ2-3, with 7 bases identical to TRBD2. The CDR3 runs 13 residues. V was clipped by 0 bases and J by 6 bases; unmatched bases: 0. Germline CDR1 and CDR2: SGHTA and FQGTGA. CDR3 nucleotide sequence: TGTGCCAGCAGCTTAACTAGCGGGGATACGCAGTATTTT. Amino acids: CASSLTSGDTQYF.

This clone was counted only a few times. The J gene is TRBJ1-4, the V gene TRBV2; D is perhaps TRBD1 (5 bases). Between the trimmed V and J ends, which lost 6 bases and 7 bases, there was a span of 12 bases. This CDR3 spans 13 amino acids. Per germline, CDR1 SNHLY and CDR2 FYNNEI. Here the CDR3 reads CASRGQIIEKLFF. CDR3 DNA: TGTGCCAGCAGGGGGCAGATTATTGAAAAACTGTTTTTT.

As DNA, the CDR3 is TGCGCCAGCAGCTTGCACGGGCAGGGCACCGGGGAGCTGTTTTTT. Translated, it gives CASSLHGQGTGELFF. This rearrangement joins TRBV5-1 to TRBJ2-2; TRBD1 is a possible D gene (5 bases). Germline V lookup: CDR1 SGHRS, CDR2 YFSETQ. V shed 1 base and J shed 4 bases, with 11 bases lying between them. CDR3 length equals 15 residues.

V usage is TRBV5-1 and J usage is TRBJ2-7; 8 bases line up with TRBD2. The CDR3 is 14 residues long. CDR1 and CDR2 from the germline V gene are SGHRS and YFSETQ. J was trimmed by 5 bases and V by 4 bases; bases with no gene match: 8. The CDR3 DNA follows: TGCGCCAGCAGCCTCGGGGGGGCCTTTAACGAGCAGTACTTC. Translation: CASSLGGAFNEQYF.

This chain uses TRBV30 with TRBJ1-5, with D tentatively TRBD1 (5 bases). Trimming took 1 base from V and 7 from J, leaving 11 bases between them. CDR3 length equals 13 residues. Germline CDR1 and CDR2: GTSNPN and SVGIG (reference sequence). CDR3 loop: CAWSDQGNQPQHF. DNA of the CDR3: TGTGCCTGGAGTGACCAGGGAAACCAGCCCCAGCATTTT.

The rearrangement links TRBV28 to TRBJ2-3, with 8 bases matching TRBD1. Per germline, CDR1 MDHEN and CDR2 SYDVKM. Trimming removed 6 bases from V and 6 bases from J; junction bases left unmatched: 5. CDR3 size: 13 residues. CDR3 amino acids: CASSQGASDTQYF. CDR3 DNA sequence: TGTGCCAGCAGCCAGGGGGCGTCTGATACGCAGTATTTT.

The chain uses TRBV30 and TRBJ1-1; D not certain. Looked up from germline, CDR1 is GTSNPN and CDR2 is SVGIG (reference sequence). V lost 5 bases and J 5 bases, leaving 15 bases between the germline ends. The CDR3 contains 13 residues. The CDR3, as DNA: TGTGCCTGGCGGACCCCCGGCGGGACTGAAGCTTTCTTT. Translated, it gives CAWRTPGGTEAFF. Together with reference TRBV30 and TRBJ1-1, the CDR3 gives the full variable domain: SQTIHQWPATLVQPVGSPLSLECTVEGTSNPNLYWYRQAAGRGLQLLFYSVGIGQISSEVPQNLSASRPQDRQFILSSKKLLLSDSGFYLCAWRTPGGTEAFFGQGTRLTVV.